A single sample is the source of the 23 T cell receptor beta chains below, sequenced in a study of persistence of HIV-infected CD4 T cells. Sequencing used immunoSEQ version 4 in survey mode. Libraries were prepared by immunoSEQ multiplex PCR; TCRdb keeps only in-frame clonotypes and omits some of them. Among about 13,000 clones, over 65% were seen once, and the ten largest hold less than 8.5%. Their antigen targets remain unknown. The stimulus was an HIV-1 Gag 15-mer peptide pool, about 1 ug/peptide/mL. CD4+ T cells upregulating both CD40 ligand and CD69 were sorted as responding cells. The source material was CD4+ T cells sorted from PBMCs after roughly 18-hour stimulation, sampled from a patient who received antiretroviral therapy. The source is an adult man with HIV who was CMV-seropositive.

The CDR3: CATSRGTSGRSETQYF. In DNA, the CDR3 is TGTGCCACCAGCAGGGGGACTAGCGGGAGGTCAGAGACCCAGTACTTC. This sequence joins TRBV15 and TRBJ2-5, with 15 bases identical to TRBD2. In germline, CDR1 is LNHNV, CDR2 YYDKDF (reference sequence). This CDR3 has 16 residues. J lost 4 bases, V lost 3 bases, and 3 bases had no gene match.

This clone was observed a few times. The CDR3 region is CASSWADEAFF. CDR3 DNA: TGTGCCAGCAGTTGGGCTGATGAAGCTTTCTTT. The V and J genes are TRBV6-5 and TRBJ1-1, with D hard to call. V lost 4 bases and J lost 7, with 7 bases in between. Germline values: CDR1 MNHEY, CDR2 SVGAGI. This CDR3 spans 11 amino acids.

This sequence joins TRBV5-1 and TRBJ2-2; 9 nucleotides agree with TRBD1. Germline CDR1 reads SGHRS; CDR2 reads YFSETQ. V was clipped by 2 bases and J by 6 bases; unmatched bases: 8. CDR3 length: 16 amino acids. The CDR3 spells CASSFSGQGGSGELFF. The CDR3 DNA reads TGCGCCAGCAGCTTCTCGGGACAGGGAGGCTCCGGGGAGCTGTTTTTT.

The chain uses TRBV19 and TRBJ1-3, with 8 bases fitting TRBD1. This CDR3 has 15 residues. Germline values: CDR1 LNHDA, CDR2 SQIVND (reference sequence). V was pared by 6 bases and J by 4 bases, with 8 bases of the junction left unmatched. CDR3: CASRGGQGRGNTIYF. CDR3 coding DNA: TGTGCCAGTAGGGGAGGACAGGGAAGAGGAAACACCATATATTTT.

This chain joins TRBV29-1 and TRBJ2-5, with no clear D. CDR3 length: 11 amino acids. Germline CDR1 reads SQVTM; CDR2 reads ANQGSEA. Trimming took 4 bases from V and 5 from J, leaving 8 bases between them. This CDR3 is CSVVRVETQYF. Here the CDR3 DNA reads TGCAGCGTTGTTCGCGTGGAGACCCAGTACTTC.

The rearrangement joins TRBV18 to TRBJ1-6, with D possibly TRBD1 on 5 matching bases. The CDR3 totals 13 residues. V was trimmed by 3 bases and J by 13 bases, leaving 13 bases between them. In germline, CDR1 is KGHSH, CDR2 LQKENI. The CDR3 sequence: CASSPKEGTPLHF. CDR3 sequence (DNA): TGTGCCAGCTCACCGAAAGAAGGGACCCCCCTCCACTTT.

In DNA, the CDR3 is TGTGCCAGCAGCGTAGCTAGCGGGAGTCGGAACATTCAGTACTTC. It codes for CASSVASGSRNIQYF. This chain links TRBV9 with TRBJ2-4; the match to TRBD2 covers 10 bases. J lost 7 bases, V lost 0 bases, and 4 bases had no gene match. The CDR3 extends over 15 amino acids. Per the germline V gene, CDR1 is SGDLS and CDR2 is YYNGEE.

The chain combines TRBV30 with TRBJ1-2; unclear D gene. The CDR3 covers 13 residues. V lost 4 bases to trimming and J lost 5 bases, with 14 bases between them. Germline V gene sequence: CDR1 GTSNPN, CDR2 SVGIG (reference sequence). The chain's CDR3 is CAWNSGFLYGYTF. The CDR3 DNA follows: TGTGCCTGGAATTCGGGTTTTCTGTATGGCTACACCTTC.

This clone was detected only a few times. The rearrangement joins TRBV30 to TRBJ2-3; 9 nucleotides agree with TRBD2. Trimming took 2 bases from V and 0 from J; bases not matched to a gene: 15. CDR3 length: 19 residues. Germline CDR1 and CDR2: GTSNPN and SVGIG (reference sequence). The CDR3 is CAWSSFSGSFEMSTDTQYF. CDR3 coding DNA: TGTGCCTGGAGTTCTTTTAGCGGGAGCTTTGAAATGAGCACAGATACGCAGTATTTT.

The rearrangement links TRBV5-1 to TRBJ2-7; D uncertain. CDR1 and CDR2 (germline): SGHRS, YFSETQ. Trimming cost V 4 bases and J 5 bases, with 16 bases left between them. The length of the CDR3 is 14 residues. The CDR3 DNA reads as TGCGCCAGCAGCCCCCTAAAAATGAGCGACGAGCAGTACTTC. Translating it yields CASSPLKMSDEQYF.

V gene TRBV30 combines with J gene TRBJ2-7, with D perhaps matching TRBD1 or TRBD2 (5 bases each). Per the germline V gene, CDR1 is GTSNPN and CDR2 is SVGIG (reference sequence). The CDR3 extends over 14 amino acids. V lost 5 bases and J lost 0, with 14 bases in between. CDR3 amino acids: CAWSGTQSSYEQYF. The CDR3 nucleotides read TGTGCCTGGTCCGGGACGCAGAGCTCCTACGAGCAGTACTTC.

The chain is built from TRBV11-2 and TRBJ1-4, with D perhaps matching TRBD1 (5 bases). The CDR3 totals 15 residues. Trimming shortened V by 6 bases and J by 4 bases, and 15 bases separated the two germline ends. Germline CDR1 SGHAT, CDR2 FQNNGV. CDR3 DNA: TGTGCCAGCAGTTTTGGGACTGGCATTAATGAAAAACTGTTTTTT. This sequence encodes CASSFGTGINEKLFF.

The chain links TRBV6-1 to TRBJ1-5; D might be TRBD1 (5 bases). This CDR3 has 16 amino acids. With 4 bases removed from V and 4 bases from J, the gap between germline ends came to 17 bases. In germline, CDR1 is MNHNS, CDR2 SASEGT. The chain's CDR3 is CASSAGGVLANQPQHF. The CDR3 region has the DNA TGTGCCAGCAGTGCTGGGGGGGTACTCGCGAATCAGCCCCAGCATTTT.

The gene calls are TRBV6-5 and TRBJ2-3; the D gene is possibly TRBD1 (6 bases). V lost 6 bases to trimming and J lost 9 bases, with 10 bases between them. This CDR3 is 11 amino acids long. Germline CDR1 and CDR2: MNHEY and SVGAGI. CDR3 coding DNA: TGTGCCAGCAGCCAACAGGGAACGCAGTATTTT. It translates to CASSQQGTQYF.

The chain couples TRBV25-1 to TRBJ2-5, with a possible D match to TRBD1 (5 bases). CDR1 is MGHDK and CDR2 is SYGVNS in the germline V gene. CDR3 size: 14 residues. Trimming took off 3 bases at V and 7 bases at J, with 15 bases between the two ends. Written as DNA, the CDR3 is TGTGCCAGCAGTGAGGGTAGGGGTAGTGGGACCCAGTACTTC. It yields the protein CASSEGRGSGTQYF. Full variable domain (outside the CDR3, taken from reference TRBV25-1 and TRBJ2-5): EADIYQTPRYLVIGTGKKITLECSQTMGHDKMYWYQQDPGMELHLIHYSYGVNSTEKGDLSSESTVSRIRTEHFPLTLESARPSHTSQYLCASSEGRGSGTQYFGPGTRLLVL.

This rearrangement joins TRBV4-1 to TRBJ1-2, with no clear D. This CDR3 contains 16 residues. Germline lookup yields CDR1 MGHRA and CDR2 YSYEKL. Trimming removed 3 bases from V and 5 bases from J, with 19 bases in between. CDR3 sequence: CASSQALGNVVYGYTF. CDR3 DNA sequence: TGCGCCAGCAGCCAGGCACTCGGCAATGTAGTTTATGGCTACACCTTC.

V gene TRBV19 combines with J gene TRBJ1-5; D remains unclear. CDR3 length: 13 residues. Germline lookup yields CDR1 LNHDA and CDR2 SQIVND (reference sequence). Deletions cut 7 bases from V and 5 bases from J, with 12 bases between. The CDR3 spells CASTPTPYQPQHF. CDR3 nucleotide sequence: TGTGCCAGTACCCCTACTCCATATCAGCCCCAGCATTTT.

A few counts support this clone. The chain couples TRBV10-1 to TRBJ2-7; D is unresolved. The CDR3 has 12 amino acids. V gave up 6 bases and J gave up 6 bases, with 12 bases separating them. Germline loops: CDR1 WNHNN, CDR2 SYGVQD (reference sequence). CDR3 amino acids: CASSEGPAEQYF. CDR3 nucleotide sequence: TGCGCCAGCAGCGAAGGACCCGCCGAGCAGTACTTC.

The rearrangement uses TRBV19 and TRBJ2-2; TRBD2 might be the D (5 bases). The CDR3 contains 16 residues. V lost 3 bases to trimming and J lost 6 bases, with 17 bases between them. CDR1 and CDR2 (germline): LNHDA, SQIVND (reference sequence). The CDR3 reads CASSMKGPGWPGELFF. CDR3 DNA sequence: TGTGCCAGTAGTATGAAGGGCCCGGGGTGGCCCGGGGAGCTGTTTTTT.

The chain couples TRBV2 to TRBJ1-4; TRBD1 matches 7 bases. After removal of 2 bases from V and 8 bases from J, the junction contained 8 bases not matched to a gene. Germline CDR1 and CDR2: SNHLY and FYNNEI. The CDR3 length is 15 residues. CDR3 DNA: TGTGCCAGCAGTGAATTGGACAGGTCTCGAGAAAAACTGTTTTTT. As protein: CASSELDRSREKLFF.

V usage is TRBV6-6 and J usage is TRBJ1-5, with 11 bases matching TRBD1. In germline, CDR1 is MNHNY, CDR2 SVGAGI (reference sequence). CDR3 length equals 16 residues. J was trimmed by 4 bases and V by 5 bases; bases with no gene match: 7. CDR3 sequence reads: CASSPTGQGENQPQHF. CDR3 DNA: TGTGCCAGCAGTCCAACGGGACAGGGGGAAAATCAGCCCCAGCATTTT.

The chain recombines TRBV7-9 with TRBJ1-1; the D is unclear. Germline values: CDR1 SEHNR, CDR2 FQNEAQ (reference sequence). The CDR3 spans 14 residues. Deletions cut 3 bases from V and 1 base from J, with 9 bases between. The CDR3 here is CASSFGNQNTEAFF. The CDR3 nucleotides read TGTGCCAGCAGCTTCGGCAACCAGAACACTGAAGCTTTCTTT.

This chain connects TRBV27 to TRBJ1-6; D is uncertain. V lost 3 bases and J 0 bases, leaving 12 bases between the germline ends. CDR1 MNHEY and CDR2 SMNVEV come from the germline V gene (reference sequence). There are 17 residues in the CDR3. CDR3 amino acids: CASSFNPTSSYNSPLHF. CDR3 bases: TGTGCCAGCAGTTTCAACCCCACAAGCTCCTATAATTCACCCCTCCACTTT.